This T cell receptor (beta chain) is from a study of CD8+ T cells in alopecia areata. Study overall: Percent affected scalp area, the SALT score, rated treated patients' severity.

Details on this clone: Its antigen is still unknown.

The treatment here: oral pan-JAK inhibitor, 5-10 mg twice daily. In alopecia areata patients, both lesional scalp punch biopsies and peripheral blood were collected. The CDR3 extends over 13 amino acids. V was clipped by 5 bases and J by 7 bases, with 14 bases between them. The germline V gene encodes CDR1 PRHDT and CDR2 FYEKMQ (reference sequence). Extraction of RNA preceded its reverse transcription into cDNA, which served as the sequencing template. Method: immunoSEQ multiplex PCR; TCRdb's copy keeps in-frame clones and lacks some. The sample shows 180,000 or so clones, roughly 60% of them seen only once. General study points: Many expanded lesional clones stayed in scalp and blood while on tofacitinib. Uncertain still, given a single nonresponder, is whether baseline CD8+ expansion links to response.

The input for sequencing was CD4+ T cells sorted from blood, taken at week 24, from a patient treated with tofacitinib. The chain recombines TRBV13 with TRBJ2-5; possibly TRBD1 for D (7 bases). The clonotype comes from a human donor with alopecia areata. CDR3 sequence reads: CASSVDREATQYF. In nucleotides, the CDR3 is TGTGCCAGCAGCGTCGACAGGGAGGCGACCCAGTACTTC.